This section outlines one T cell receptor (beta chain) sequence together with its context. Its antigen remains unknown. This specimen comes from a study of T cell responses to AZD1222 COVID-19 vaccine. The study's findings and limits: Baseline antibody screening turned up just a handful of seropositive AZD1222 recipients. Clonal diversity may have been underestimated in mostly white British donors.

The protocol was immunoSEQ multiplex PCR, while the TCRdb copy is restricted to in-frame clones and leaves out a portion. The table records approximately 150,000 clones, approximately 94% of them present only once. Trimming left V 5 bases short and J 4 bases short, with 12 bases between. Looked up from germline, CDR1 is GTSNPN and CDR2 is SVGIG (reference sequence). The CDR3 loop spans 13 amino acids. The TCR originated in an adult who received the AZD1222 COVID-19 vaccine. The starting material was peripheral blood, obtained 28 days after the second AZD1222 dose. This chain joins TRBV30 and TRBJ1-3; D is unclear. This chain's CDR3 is CAWSSVGGNTIYF. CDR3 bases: TGTGCCTGGTCGTCCGTGGGGGGAAACACCATATATTTT.